This TCR beta chain was recorded in a study of T cells after yellow fever vaccination. Study results and limitations: Among all clonotypes, a small share was observed in both CD4 and CD8 compartments. A secondary response was less intense yet reached its peak sooner, at day 5 versus 15.

TCRdb recomputed calls from the 5' RACE reads with MiXCR, one row per CDR3 protein. Of some 400,000 distinct CDR3 sequences listed, under 20% were seen once; the top ten hold about 18%. A few counts support this clonotype. As yet, its antigen is unknown. Material: PBMCs, obtained before the yellow fever booster vaccination. This TCR was recovered from a man younger than 35 who received the YFV17D yellow fever vaccine.

The chain's CDR3 is CAWTGGLMETQYF. The DNA for the CDR3 is TGTGCCTGGACGGGGGGTTTGATGGAGACCCAGTACTTC. The chain uses TRBV30 and TRBJ2-5; 7 bases are shared with TRBD2. The trim removed 4 bases at V and 5 bases at J, leaving 7 bases unmatched. The CDR3 is 13 amino acids. Per the germline V gene, CDR1 is GTSNPN and CDR2 is SVGIG (reference sequence).